This is a list of T cell receptor beta chains from one sample in a study of T cells after posttransplantation cyclophosphamide. The protocol was immunoSEQ multiplex PCR, while the TCRdb copy is restricted to in-frame clones and leaves out a portion. The table shows around 6,900 clones, with roughly 98% occurring only once. The sequenced material came from naive CD8+ T cells sorted from PBMCs. The receptors come from a young woman in good health and a related stem cell transplant donor. Both conserved end residues are part of each CDR3. The D gene is left open where the match is weak. Clone size is not always given. Where it is, it says once, few, many or a class for expanded clones.

size: -
D: -
V: TRBV5-5
J: TRBJ1-6
CDR3: CASSEGSGNSPLHF
DNA: TGTGCCAGCAGCGAAGGGAGTGGGAATTCACCCCTCCACTTT

size: -
D: -
V: TRBV7-9
J: TRBJ2-7
CDR3: CASMKDSPYEQYF
DNA: TGTGCCAGCATGAAGGACTCTCCCTACGAGCAGTACTTC

size: -
D: -
V: TRBV27
J: TRBJ2-2
CDR3: CASRGTVNTGELFF
DNA: TGTGCCAGCCGGGGGACAGTTAACACCGGGGAGCTGTTTTTT

size: -
D: TRBD1
V: TRBV27
J: TRBJ2-5
CDR3: CASSSLRTGERETQYF
DNA: TGTGCCAGCAGTTCACTCCGGACAGGGGAGAGGGAGACCCAGTACTTC

size: -
D: TRBD1
V: TRBV7-8
J: TRBJ1-1
CDR3: CASSLGDRGTEAFF
DNA: TGTGCCAGCAGCTTAGGCGACAGGGGTACTGAAGCTTTCTTT

size: -
D: TRBD1
V: TRBV29-1
J: TRBJ1-4
CDR3: CSGVPGQGPTNEKLFF
DNA: TGCAGCGGTGTTCCGGGACAGGGTCCCACTAATGAAAAACTGTTTTTT

size: -
D: -
V: TRBV30
J: TRBJ2-3
CDR3: CAWSVQLAVLPRTDTQYF
DNA: TGTGCCTGGAGTGTACAACTAGCTGTCCTTCCTCGCACAGATACGCAGTATTTT

size: -
D: -
V: TRBV15
J: TRBJ2-1
CDR3: CATSRDLRGSYNEQFF
DNA: TGTGCCACCAGCAGAGATCTGCGGGGCTCCTACAATGAGCAGTTCTTC

size: once
D: -
V: TRBV6-5
J: TRBJ2-2
CDR3: CASSYGGGWELFF
DNA: TGTGCCAGCAGTTACGGAGGCGGGTGGGAGCTGTTTTTT

size: -
D: TRBD1
V: TRBV5-1
J: TRBJ1-6
CDR3: CASSQLQGADSPLHF
DNA: TGCGCCAGCAGCCAACTACAGGGGGCGGATTCACCCCTCCACTTT

size: -
D: -
V: TRBV27
J: TRBJ2-7
CDR3: CASSLTAGSYEQYF
DNA: TGTGCCAGCAGTTTAACGGCGGGGTCCTACGAGCAGTACTTC

size: -
D: TRBD1
V: TRBV7-7
J: TRBJ1-1
CDR3: CASSLQGGTEAFF
DNA: TGTGCCAGCAGCTTACAGGGGGGCACTGAAGCTTTCTTT

size: once
D: TRBD1
V: TRBV29-1
J: TRBJ1-5
CDR3: CSVADRPNQPQHF
DNA: TGCAGCGTTGCGGACAGGCCGAATCAGCCCCAGCATTTT

size: -
D: TRBD2
V: TRBV13
J: TRBJ2-3
CDR3: CASSVLAGEDTQYF
DNA: TGTGCCAGCAGCGTCCTAGCGGGGGAAGATACGCAGTATTTT

size: -
D: TRBD1
V: TRBV6-4
J: TRBJ1-2
CDR3: CATQGQRGYTF
DNA: TGTGCCACCCAGGGACAGCGCGGCTACACCTTC

size: -
D: -
V: TRBV6-5
J: TRBJ1-6
CDR3: CASSSDTSSYNSPLHF
DNA: TGTGCCAGCAGTTCCGACACGAGCTCCTATAATTCACCCCTCCACTTT

size: -
D: -
V: TRBV28
J: TRBJ2-7
CDR3: CASSFGRGYEQYF
DNA: TGTGCCAGCAGTTTCGGCAGGGGCTACGAGCAGTACTTC

size: -
D: -
V: TRBV7-2
J: TRBJ1-6
CDR3: CASSLAAGLSSYNSPLHF
DNA: TGTGCCAGCAGCTTAGCGGCAGGTTTAAGCTCCTATAATTCACCCCTCCACTTT

size: -
D: -
V: TRBV6-5
J: TRBJ1-2
CDR3: CASKPGRGNYGYTF
DNA: TGTGCCAGCAAACCAGGGAGGGGCAACTATGGCTACACCTTC

size: -
D: TRBD2
V: TRBV4-3
J: TRBJ2-3
CDR3: CASSPGAGAYTDTQYF
DNA: TGCGCCAGCAGCCCAGGAGCGGGGGCCTACACAGATACGCAGTATTTT

size: -
D: -
V: TRBV7-8
J: TRBJ2-3
CDR3: CASSSEGGPPADTQYF
DNA: TGTGCCAGCAGCTCTGAGGGGGGGCCCCCCGCAGATACGCAGTATTTT

size: -
D: -
V: TRBV19
J: TRBJ1-1
CDR3: CASSMGSSEAFF
DNA: TGTGCCAGTAGTATGGGCTCGTCTGAAGCTTTCTTT

size: -
D: -
V: TRBV5-5
J: TRBJ2-6
CDR3: CASSSIGGSGANVLTF
DNA: TGTGCCAGCAGCTCTATCGGGGGTTCTGGGGCCAACGTCCTGACTTTC

size: -
D: -
V: TRBV6-6
J: TRBJ2-7
CDR3: CASSYSIVGGQIEQYF
DNA: TGTGCCAGCAGTTACTCTATTGTCGGGGGTCAGATCGAGCAGTACTTC

size: -
D: -
V: TRBV6-1
J: TRBJ2-7
CDR3: CASSEAGSYEQYF
DNA: TGTGCCAGCAGTGAGGCAGGGTCCTACGAGCAGTACTTC

size: -
D: -
V: TRBV5-1
J: TRBJ1-5
CDR3: CASSLGTASNQPQHF
DNA: TGCGCCAGCAGCTTGGGGACAGCCAGCAATCAGCCCCAGCATTTT

size: once
D: -
V: TRBV27
J: TRBJ1-5
CDR3: CASSAWGVGNQPQHF
DNA: TGTGCCAGCAGTGCCTGGGGGGTTGGCAATCAGCCCCAGCATTTT

size: -
D: TRBD1
V: TRBV5-5
J: TRBJ2-7
CDR3: CASSLGQGVGEQYF
DNA: TGTGCCAGCAGCTTGGGACAGGGGGTGGGGGAGCAGTACTTC

size: -
D: TRBD2
V: TRBV19
J: TRBJ2-1
CDR3: CASSKTGLADYNEQFF
DNA: TGTGCCAGTAGCAAGACGGGACTAGCCGACTACAATGAGCAGTTCTTC

size: -
D: -
V: TRBV7-6
J: TRBJ1-2
CDR3: CASSLEEGTYGYTF
DNA: TGTGCCAGCAGCTTAGAGGAGGGAACCTATGGCTACACCTTC

size: -
D: -
V: TRBV4-3
J: TRBJ2-3
CDR3: CASSQYGGRADTQYF
DNA: TGCGCCAGCAGCCAATACGGGGGAAGAGCAGATACGCAGTATTTT

size: -
D: TRBD1
V: TRBV7-9
J: TRBJ2-2
CDR3: CASSPPGQNELFF
DNA: TGTGCCAGCAGCCCGCCGGGACAGAACGAGCTGTTTTTT

size: -
D: -
V: TRBV13
J: TRBJ1-1
CDR3: CASSAEQDTEAFF
DNA: TGTGCCAGCAGCGCAGAACAAGACACTGAAGCTTTCTTT

size: -
D: -
V: TRBV6-5
J: TRBJ2-7
CDR3: CASRRGGSSYEQYF
DNA: TGTGCCAGCCGAAGGGGGGGGAGCTCCTACGAGCAGTACTTC

size: -
D: -
V: TRBV28
J: TRBJ2-7
CDR3: CASSSPLPYEQYF
DNA: TGTGCCAGCAGTTCCCCCCTCCCTTACGAGCAGTACTTC

size: -
D: -
V: TRBV6-5
J: TRBJ1-5
CDR3: CASGPGRGNQPQHF
DNA: TGTGCCAGCGGCCCGGGAAGAGGCAATCAGCCCCAGCATTTT

size: -
D: -
V: TRBV11-1
J: TRBJ2-7
CDR3: CASSLGDTSYEQYF
DNA: TGTGCCAGCAGCTTAGGGGACACATCCTACGAGCAGTACTTC

size: -
D: -
V: TRBV28
J: TRBJ1-6
CDR3: CASSFQLSDSPLHF
DNA: TGTGCCAGCAGTTTCCAACTTTCGGATTCACCCCTCCACTTT

size: -
D: -
V: TRBV6-1
J: TRBJ1-5
CDR3: CAGGQPQHF
DNA: TGTGCAGGAGGTCAGCCCCAGCATTTT

size: -
D: TRBD1
V: TRBV4-1
J: TRBJ1-2
CDR3: CASSHQGADGYTF
DNA: TGCGCCAGCAGCCATCAGGGGGCAGATGGCTACACCTTC

size: -
D: -
V: TRBV15
J: TRBJ1-5
CDR3: CATSRDSLVAEPQHF
DNA: TGTGCCACCAGCAGAGATTCGTTGGTCGCGGAGCCCCAGCATTTT

size: -
D: TRBD1
V: TRBV11-2
J: TRBJ1-2
CDR3: CASSLDPGTAYGYTF
DNA: TGTGCCAGCAGCTTAGATCCCGGGACAGCTTATGGCTACACCTTC

size: once
D: -
V: TRBV7-8
J: TRBJ2-1
CDR3: CASSPRTSGLPDRDEQFF
DNA: TGTGCCAGCAGCCCCAGAACCTCGGGACTTCCGGACCGGGATGAGCAGTTCTTC

size: -
D: -
V: TRBV5-6
J: TRBJ2-7
CDR3: CASSLEQAYEQYF
DNA: TGTGCCAGCAGCTTGGAACAGGCCTACGAGCAGTACTTC

size: -
D: TRBD1
V: TRBV9
J: TRBJ2-7
CDR3: CASSPRDRGYEQYF
DNA: TGTGCCAGCAGCCCCCGGGACAGAGGTTACGAGCAGTACTTC